This section outlines one T cell receptor (beta chain) sequence together with its context. Its antigen is unidentified. This sample was included in a study of identical twins. One entry per CDR3 protein, called by TCRdb with MiXCR from the 5' RACE reads. The sample lists 200,000 to 250,000 distinct CDR3 sequences; 5.5% to 7% were seen once. Germline V gene sequence: CDR1 SGHRS, CDR2 YFSETQ. The V end lost 2 bases, the J end lost 7 bases, and 13 bases lay between the germline ends. There are 13 residues in the CDR3. The study, taken as a whole, reports: Alpha sequences that were out-of-frame and twin-shared showed an excess of low generation probability. High-abundance cord blood beta clonotypes had fewer insertions; memory repertoires showed none.

The data also belong to a second study, concerning yellow fever vaccine responses in identical twins. That report notes: Reportedly, the response of twins' T cells to the vaccine seemed partly convergent, partly personalized.

This chain connects TRBV5-1 to TRBJ2-7; a possible D gene is TRBD1 (6 bases). The sequenced sample was memory (CD45RO+) T cells sorted from blood. The clonotype was recovered from a woman aged 18-29 years in good health. The DNA of the CDR3 is TGCGCCAGCAGCTTATCAGGGGTAGGTGAGCAGTACTTC. As protein: CASSLSGVGEQYF.